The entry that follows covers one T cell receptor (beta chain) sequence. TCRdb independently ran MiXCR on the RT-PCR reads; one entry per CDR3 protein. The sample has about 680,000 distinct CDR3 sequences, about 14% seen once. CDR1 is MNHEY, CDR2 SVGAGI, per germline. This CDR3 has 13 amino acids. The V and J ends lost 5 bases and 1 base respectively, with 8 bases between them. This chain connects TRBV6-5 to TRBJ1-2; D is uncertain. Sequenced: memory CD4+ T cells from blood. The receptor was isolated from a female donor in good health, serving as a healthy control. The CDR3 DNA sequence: TGTGCCAGCAGTCCACTCATTAACTATGGCTACACCTTC. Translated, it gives CASSPLINYGYTF.